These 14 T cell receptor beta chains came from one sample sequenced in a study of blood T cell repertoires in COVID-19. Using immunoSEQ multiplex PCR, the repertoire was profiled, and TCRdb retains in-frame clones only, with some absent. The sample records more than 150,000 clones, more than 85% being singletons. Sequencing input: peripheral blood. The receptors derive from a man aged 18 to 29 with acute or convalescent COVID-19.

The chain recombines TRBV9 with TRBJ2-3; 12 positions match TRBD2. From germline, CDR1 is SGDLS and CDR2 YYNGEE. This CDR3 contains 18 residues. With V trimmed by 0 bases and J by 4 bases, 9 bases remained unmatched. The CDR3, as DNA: TGTGCCAGCAGCGTAGCTAGCGGGGGGGCTCTTTTCCCAGATACGCAGTATTTT. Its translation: CASSVASGGALFPDTQYF.

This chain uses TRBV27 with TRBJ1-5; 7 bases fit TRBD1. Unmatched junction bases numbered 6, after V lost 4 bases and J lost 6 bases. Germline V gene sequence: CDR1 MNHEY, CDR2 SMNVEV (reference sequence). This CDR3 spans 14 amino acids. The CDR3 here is CASSSTGAVQPQHF. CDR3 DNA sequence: TGTGCCAGCAGTTCTACAGGGGCGGTTCAGCCCCAGCATTTT.

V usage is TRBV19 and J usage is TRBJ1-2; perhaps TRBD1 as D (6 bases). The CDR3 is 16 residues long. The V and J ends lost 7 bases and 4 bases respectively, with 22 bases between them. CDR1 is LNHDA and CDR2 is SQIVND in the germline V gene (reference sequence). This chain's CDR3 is CASTIDRTTPRYGYTF. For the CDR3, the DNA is TGTGCCAGTACTATTGACAGGACCACTCCTCGCTATGGCTACACCTTC.

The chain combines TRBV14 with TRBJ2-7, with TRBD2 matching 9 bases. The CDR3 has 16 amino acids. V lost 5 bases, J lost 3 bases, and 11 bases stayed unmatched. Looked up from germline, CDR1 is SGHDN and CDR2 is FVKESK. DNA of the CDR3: TGTGCCAGCAGCACCGGTCTAGCGGGGCGAAACTACGAGCAGTACTTC. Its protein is CASSTGLAGRNYEQYF. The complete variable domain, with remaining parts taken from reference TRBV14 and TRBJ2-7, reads EAGVTQFPSHSVIEKGQTVTLRCDPISGHDNLYWYRRVMGKEIKFLLHFVKESKQDESGMPNNRFLAERTGGTYSTLKVQPAELEDSGVYFCASSTGLAGRNYEQYFGPGTRLTVT.

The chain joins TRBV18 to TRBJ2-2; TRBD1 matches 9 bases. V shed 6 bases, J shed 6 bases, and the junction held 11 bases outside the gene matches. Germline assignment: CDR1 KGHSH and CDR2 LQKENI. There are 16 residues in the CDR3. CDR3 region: CASSTDRGRRAGELFF. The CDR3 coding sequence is TGTGCCAGCTCCACGGACAGGGGCCGCCGGGCCGGGGAGCTGTTTTTT.

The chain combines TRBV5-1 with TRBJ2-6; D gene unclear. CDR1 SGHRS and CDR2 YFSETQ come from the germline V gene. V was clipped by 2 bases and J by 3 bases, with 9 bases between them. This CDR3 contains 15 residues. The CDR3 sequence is CASSFPLLGANVLTF. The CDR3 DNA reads TGCGCCAGCAGCTTCCCCCTACTTGGGGCCAACGTCCTGACTTTC.

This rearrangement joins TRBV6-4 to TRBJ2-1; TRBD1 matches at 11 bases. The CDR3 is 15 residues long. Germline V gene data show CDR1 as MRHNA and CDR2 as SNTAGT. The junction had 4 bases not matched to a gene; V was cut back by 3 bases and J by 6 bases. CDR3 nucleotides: TGTGCCAGCAGTGAAAGGGGGACAGGGGGCAATGAGCAGTTCTTC. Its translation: CASSERGTGGNEQFF.

The CDR3 loop is CASSFGGVGAFF. The DNA of the CDR3 is TGTGCCAGCAGTTTTGGCGGTGTTGGAGCTTTCTTT. The chain has TRBV12-3 or TRBV12-4 and TRBJ1-1; D ambiguous. This CDR3 spans 12 amino acids. Trimming took 3 bases from V and 10 from J, leaving 12 bases between them.

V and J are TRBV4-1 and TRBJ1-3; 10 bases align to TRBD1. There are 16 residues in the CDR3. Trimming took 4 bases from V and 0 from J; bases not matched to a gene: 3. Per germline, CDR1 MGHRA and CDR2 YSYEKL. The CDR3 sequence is CASSLGQGSSGNTIYF. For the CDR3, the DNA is TGCGCCAGCAGCCTGGGACAGGGGAGCTCTGGAAACACCATATATTTT.

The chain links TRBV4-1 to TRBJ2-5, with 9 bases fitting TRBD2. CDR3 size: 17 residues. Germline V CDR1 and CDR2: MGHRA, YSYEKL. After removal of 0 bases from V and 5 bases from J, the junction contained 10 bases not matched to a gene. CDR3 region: CASSQDLAGAVWETQYF. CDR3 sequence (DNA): TGCGCCAGCAGCCAAGACTTAGCGGGGGCCGTATGGGAGACCCAGTACTTC.

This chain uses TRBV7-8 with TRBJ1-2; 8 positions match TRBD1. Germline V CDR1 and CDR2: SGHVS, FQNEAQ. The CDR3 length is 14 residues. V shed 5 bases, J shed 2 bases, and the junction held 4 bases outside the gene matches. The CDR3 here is CASSPDRDNYGYTF. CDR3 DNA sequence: TGTGCCAGCAGCCCGGACAGGGACAACTATGGCTACACCTTC.

In DNA, the CDR3 is TGCAGCGTTGAGGATGACAGCTCCTACGAGCAGTACTTC. Translation: CSVEDDSSYEQYF. The V and J genes are TRBV29-1 and TRBJ2-7; weak D call: TRBD1 (5 bases). The V and J ends lost 3 bases and 0 bases respectively, with 9 bases between them. Germline CDR1 and CDR2: SQVTM and ANQGSEA. This CDR3 region has 13 residues.

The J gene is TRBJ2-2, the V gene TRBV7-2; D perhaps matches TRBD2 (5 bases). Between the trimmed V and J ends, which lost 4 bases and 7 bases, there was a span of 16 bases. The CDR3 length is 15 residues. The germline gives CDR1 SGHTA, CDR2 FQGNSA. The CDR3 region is CASSSRGYRGGELFF. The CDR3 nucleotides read TGTGCCAGCAGCTCACGAGGGTACCGAGGCGGGGAGCTGTTTTTT. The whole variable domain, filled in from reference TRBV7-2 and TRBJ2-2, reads GAGVSQSPSNKVTEKGKDVELRCDPISGHTALYWYRQSLGQGLEFLIYFQGNSAPDKSGLPSDRFSAERTGGSVSTLTIQRTQQEDSAVYLCASSSRGYRGGELFFGEGSRLTVL.

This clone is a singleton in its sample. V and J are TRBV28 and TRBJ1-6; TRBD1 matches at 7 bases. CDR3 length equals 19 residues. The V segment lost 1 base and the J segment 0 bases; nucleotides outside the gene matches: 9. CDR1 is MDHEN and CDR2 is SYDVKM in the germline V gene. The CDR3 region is CASSLSQAGDSSYNSPLHF. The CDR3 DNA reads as TGTGCCAGCAGTTTATCACAGGCAGGGGACAGCTCCTATAATTCACCCCTCCACTTT.